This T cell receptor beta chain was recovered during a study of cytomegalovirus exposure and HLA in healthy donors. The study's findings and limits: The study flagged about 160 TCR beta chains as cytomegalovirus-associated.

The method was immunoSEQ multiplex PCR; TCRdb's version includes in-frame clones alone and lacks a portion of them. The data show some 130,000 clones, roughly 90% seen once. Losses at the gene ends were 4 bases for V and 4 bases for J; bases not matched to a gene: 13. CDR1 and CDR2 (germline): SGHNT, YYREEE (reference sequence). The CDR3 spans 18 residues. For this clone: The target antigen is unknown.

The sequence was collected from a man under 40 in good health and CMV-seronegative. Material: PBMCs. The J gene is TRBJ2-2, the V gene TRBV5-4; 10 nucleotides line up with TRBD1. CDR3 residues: CASSPMRGGTGVTGELFF. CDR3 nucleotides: TGTGCCAGCAGCCCAATGCGTGGTGGGACAGGGGTCACCGGGGAGCTGTTTTTT.